This T cell receptor (beta chain) was recorded in a study of CD8+ T cells in alopecia areata. For the study at large: Those treated were given oral tofacitinib at 5 to 10 mg twice daily. Tofacitinib dosing lasted 6 to 18 months, which was then followed by 6 months off drug. Overall study results and limits: An increase in clonality over normal scalp was evident in lesional scalp, especially alopecia totalis/universalis.

Peripheral blood and lesional scalp punch biopsies came from alopecia areata patients. As for this clone: Antigen: not known.

Reverse transcribed after extraction, RNA yielded cDNA as the sequencing template. Produced via immunoSEQ multiplex PCR; TCRdb's table is partial and in-frame only. Among roughly 8,000 clones listed, about two thirds were seen once. CDR3 size: 14 residues. Per germline, CDR1 SGHTA and CDR2 FQGNSA. Between the trimmed V and J ends, which lost 5 bases and 4 bases, there was a span of 14 bases. The chain recombines TRBV7-2 with TRBJ1-2; D gene ambiguous. This sequence was found in a human donor with alopecia areata. Source: skin, taken at week 0. Written as DNA, the CDR3 is TGTGCCAGCAGCCCTATTCAGGCAGTCTATGGCTACACCTTC. It codes for CASSPIQAVYGYTF. The complete variable domain, with remaining parts taken from reference TRBV7-2 and TRBJ1-2, reads GAGVSQSPSNKVTEKGKDVELRCDPISGHTALYWYRQSLGQGLEFLIYFQGNSAPDKSGLPSDRFSAERTGGSVSTLTIQRTQQEDSAVYLCASSPIQAVYGYTFGSGTRLTVV.